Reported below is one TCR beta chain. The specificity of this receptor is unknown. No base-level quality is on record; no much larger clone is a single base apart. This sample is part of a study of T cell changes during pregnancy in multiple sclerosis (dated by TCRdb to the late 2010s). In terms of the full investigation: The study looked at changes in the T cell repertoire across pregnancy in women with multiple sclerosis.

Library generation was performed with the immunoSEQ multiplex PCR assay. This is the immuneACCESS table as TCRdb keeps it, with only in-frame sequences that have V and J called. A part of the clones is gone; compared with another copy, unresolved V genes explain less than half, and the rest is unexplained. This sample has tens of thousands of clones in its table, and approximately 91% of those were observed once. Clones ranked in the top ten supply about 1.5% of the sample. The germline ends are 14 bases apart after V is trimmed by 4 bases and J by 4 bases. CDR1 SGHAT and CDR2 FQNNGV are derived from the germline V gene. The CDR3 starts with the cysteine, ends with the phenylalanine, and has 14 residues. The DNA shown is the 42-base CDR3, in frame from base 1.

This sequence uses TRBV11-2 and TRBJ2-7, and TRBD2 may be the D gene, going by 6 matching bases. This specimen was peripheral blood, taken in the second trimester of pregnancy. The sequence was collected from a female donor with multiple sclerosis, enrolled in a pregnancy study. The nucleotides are TGTGCCAGCAGCTCAAGGAACGGACTATACGAGCAGTACTTC. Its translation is CASSSRNGLYEQYF.